These 29 T cell receptor beta chains came from one sample sequenced in a study of cytomegalovirus exposure and HLA in healthy donors. The primer mix had 60 Vbeta and 13 Jbeta primers. TCRdb keeps only in-frame clones here, not all; method: immunoSEQ multiplex PCR. The sample yields under 100,000 clones, less than 65% seen once. The source material was PBMCs. The receptors derive from a woman aged 30 to 39 in good health and CMV-seropositive.

The chain combines TRBV5-5 with TRBJ1-5, with 10 bases aligning to TRBD1. V gave up 0 bases and J gave up 5 bases; unmatched junction bases: 8. CDR1 is SGHKS and CDR2 is YYEKEE in the germline V gene (reference sequence). This CDR3 contains 17 residues. Written as DNA, the CDR3 is TGTGCCAGCAGCTTGGTATTCCGGACAGGGGGGGATCAGCCCCAGCATTTT. Protein product: CASSLVFRTGGDQPQHF.

The V call is TRBV19, the J call TRBJ1-1; TRBD1 matches at 8 bases. CDR3 length equals 13 residues. Trimming removed 5 bases from V and 5 bases from J; junction bases left unmatched: 4. Per the germline V gene, CDR1 is LNHDA and CDR2 is SQIVND (reference sequence). CDR3 DNA: TGTGCCAGTAGTCAGACAGGGGAGACTGAAGCTTTCTTT. It yields the protein CASSQTGETEAFF.

The genes are TRBV7-6 and TRBJ2-1; no clear D gene. Per germline, CDR1 SGHVS and CDR2 FNYEAQ. Trimming removed 5 bases from V and 2 bases from J, with 13 bases in between. The CDR3 extends over 15 amino acids. The CDR3 region is CASSVESQAYNEQFF. The DNA for the CDR3 is TGTGCCAGCAGCGTCGAAAGCCAAGCCTACAATGAGCAGTTCTTC.

The rearrangement links TRBV27 to TRBJ1-5; maybe TRBD1 (5 bases). The CDR3 has 15 residues. Germline loops: CDR1 MNHEY, CDR2 SMNVEV (reference sequence). CDR3 nucleotides: TGTACAACTGGGAGGGGTGGCGAGCCTAATCAGCCCCAGCATTTT. This translates into CTTGRGGEPNQPQHF.

The genes are TRBV6-5 and TRBJ1-6; 9 positions agree with TRBD1. Per germline, CDR1 MNHEY and CDR2 SVGAGI. The CDR3 loop spans 16 amino acids. V dropped 4 bases and J dropped 7; count of bases not matched to a gene: 8. The chain's CDR3 is CASSFPSGQGNSPLHF. Written as DNA, the CDR3 is TGTGCCAGCAGTTTCCCTTCCGGACAGGGGAATTCACCCCTCCACTTT.

The genes are TRBV7-2 and TRBJ2-1; the D gene is possibly TRBD1 (5 bases). Germline V lookup: CDR1 SGHTA, CDR2 FQGNSA. Trimming took off 2 bases at V and 15 bases at J, with 17 bases between the two ends. The CDR3 has 13 residues. CDR3 residues: CASSLLPPQDLFF. The CDR3 nucleotides are TGTGCCAGCAGCTTACTACCCCCACAGGATCTGTTCTTC.

This chain connects TRBV2 to TRBJ2-6; the match to TRBD2 covers 7 bases. The J segment lost 0 bases and the V segment lost 5 bases, leaving 4 bases of the junction unmatched. This CDR3 has 16 residues. CDR1 is SNHLY and CDR2 is FYNNEI in the germline V gene. CDR3 residues: CASSFGGSSGANVLTF. The CDR3 bases are TGTGCCAGCAGTTTCGGGGGGAGCTCTGGGGCCAACGTCCTGACTTTC.

The V and J genes are TRBV28 and TRBJ2-3, with 10 bases matching TRBD2. This CDR3 comprises 16 residues. With V trimmed by 7 bases and J by 7 bases, 14 bases remained unmatched. Germline V CDR1 and CDR2: MDHEN, SYDVKM. CDR3 loop: CASTETHSGGPYTQYF. In nucleotides, the CDR3 is TGTGCCAGCACCGAGACCCATAGCGGGGGGCCGTATACGCAGTATTTT.

CDR3 protein: CASSLALTGTDTEAFF. The CDR3 DNA sequence: TGCGCCAGCAGCTTGGCCTTGACAGGGACCGACACTGAAGCTTTCTTT. V and J are TRBV5-1 and TRBJ1-1; 7 bases match TRBD1. The CDR3 extends over 16 amino acids. With V trimmed by 0 bases and J by 3 bases, 8 bases remained unmatched. The V gene's germline CDR1 is SGHRS and CDR2 YFSETQ.

The chain links TRBV4-1 to TRBJ1-1, with D possibly TRBD1 on 6 matching bases. Germline V gives CDR1 MGHRA, CDR2 YSYEKL. The CDR3 is made up of 13 amino acids. Trimming removed 0 bases at V and 8 bases at J, with 10 bases between. CDR3 nucleotides: TGCGCCAGCAGCCAAGATATAGGGGGAGAAGCTTTCTTT. Its protein product is CASSQDIGGEAFF.

This clone occurred once. The chain uses TRBV12-5 and TRBJ1-3; 7 positions agree with TRBD1. V lost 10 bases, J lost 7 bases, and 10 bases stayed unmatched. The CDR3 covers 13 residues. Germline CDR1 and CDR2: LGHNT and FRNRAP. The CDR3: CANGLTGFNTIYF. In DNA, the CDR3 is TGTGCTAATGGCTTGACAGGGTTTAACACCATATATTTT.

The genes are TRBV5-4 and TRBJ1-3, with D maybe TRBD1 (5 bases). Germline V lookup: CDR1 SGHNT, CDR2 YYREEE (reference sequence). V was clipped by 0 bases and J by 0 bases, with 7 bases between them. CDR3 size: 15 residues. DNA of the CDR3: TGTGCCAGCAGCTTGGGGGGGGACTCTGGAAACACCATATATTTT. Amino acids: CASSLGGDSGNTIYF.

J is TRBJ2-1 and V is TRBV4-1, with 9 bases matching TRBD2. Trimming cost V 2 bases and J 10 bases; bases outside gene matches: 6. Germline V lookup: CDR1 MGHRA, CDR2 YSYEKL. The CDR3 spans 14 residues. The CDR3 spells CASSQTAGGQEQFF. The CDR3 nucleotides read TGCGCCAGCAGCCAAACAGCGGGGGGACAAGAGCAGTTCTTC.

The V gene is TRBV19, the J gene TRBJ1-5; 7 bases are a match to TRBD1. CDR3 size: 17 residues. Losses at the gene ends were 5 bases for V and 0 bases for J; bases not matched to a gene: 10. Germline CDR1 reads LNHDA; CDR2 reads SQIVND (reference sequence). The CDR3 DNA follows: TGTGCCAGTAGTCAAACAGGGGCCAGATATAGCAATCAGCCCCAGCATTTT. It is translated as CASSQTGARYSNQPQHF.

This rearrangement joins TRBV9 to TRBJ1-1; possible D gene TRBD1, 6 bases. CDR1 is SGDLS, CDR2 YYNGEE, per germline. V was shortened by 2 bases and J by 2 bases, with 10 bases between the two germline ends. This CDR3 is 14 amino acids long. The CDR3: CASSVQGSNTEAFF. The CDR3, as DNA: TGTGCCAGCAGCGTTCAGGGGAGCAACACTGAAGCTTTCTTT.

This clone appeared a few times. J is TRBJ1-1 and V is TRBV6-1; TRBD1 is a possible D gene (5 bases). The V end was cut by 2 bases, the J end by 4 bases, with 8 bases between. The germline CDR1 and CDR2 sequences are MNHNS and SASEGT. This CDR3 is built from 13 residues. The CDR3 spells CASSERGSTEAFF. The CDR3 region has the DNA TGTGCCAGCAGTGAAAGGGGTAGCACTGAAGCTTTCTTT.

V gene TRBV5-1 combines with J gene TRBJ2-5; tentative D call: TRBD2 (5 bases). Per germline, CDR1 SGHRS and CDR2 YFSETQ. The CDR3 is 16 residues long. Trimming took off 3 bases at V and 4 bases at J, with 19 bases between the two ends. Written as DNA, the CDR3 is TGCGCCAGCAGCTCTGGATTTCGGGGAGTTAGAGAGACCCAGTACTTC. It codes for CASSSGFRGVRETQYF.

V is TRBV7-9 and J is TRBJ2-5, with D possibly TRBD2 on 7 matching bases. The length of the CDR3 is 15 residues. V lost 7 bases to trimming and J lost 4 bases, with 19 bases between them. CDR1 is SEHNR, CDR2 FQNEAQ, per germline (reference sequence). CDR3 loop: CASNFGPGGGETQYF. The CDR3 nucleotides are TGTGCCAGCAATTTTGGACCGGGGGGCGGAGAGACCCAGTACTTC.

This chain joins TRBV7-9 and TRBJ1-1; 7 nucleotides align to TRBD1. Germline V gene sequence: CDR1 SEHNR, CDR2 FQNEAQ (reference sequence). V was pared by 2 bases and J by 0 bases, with 3 bases of the junction left unmatched. This CDR3 has 15 amino acids. CDR3 sequence (DNA): TGTGCCAGCAGCTTAAGGACAGGTATGAACACTGAAGCTTTCTTT. It is translated as CASSLRTGMNTEAFF.

V and J are TRBV30 and TRBJ2-7, with 9 bases aligning to TRBD2. The CDR3 loop spans 15 amino acids. After removal of 0 bases from V and 8 bases from J, the junction contained 11 bases not matched to a gene. Germline loops: CDR1 GTSNPN, CDR2 SVGIG (reference sequence). As DNA, the CDR3 is TGTGCCTGGAGTGTACCTCGGGGTAGCGGGGGTCAGCAGTACTTC. Its translation is CAWSVPRGSGGQQYF.

The chain carries TRBV2 and TRBJ2-7; TRBD2 aligns across 11 bases. The CDR3 is 13 residues long. CDR1 SNHLY and CDR2 FYNNEI come from the germline V gene. The CDR3 nucleotides are TGTGCTACACGACTAGCGGGGATTTACGAGCAGTACTTC. As protein: CATRLAGIYEQYF.

This clone was recorded only once. The V gene is TRBV27, the J gene TRBJ2-5, with 10 bases identical to TRBD2. The CDR3 spans 16 residues. Trimming removed 5 bases from V and 1 base from J; junction bases left unmatched: 7. Germline V CDR1 and CDR2: MNHEY, SMNVEV (reference sequence). CDR3 amino acids: CASSPGLAELQETQYF. Written as DNA, the CDR3 is TGTGCCAGCAGTCCCGGACTAGCGGAGCTCCAAGAGACCCAGTACTTC.

The gene calls are TRBV18 and TRBJ2-7; the D gene is possibly TRBD1 (6 bases). This CDR3 has 16 amino acids. The germline V gene has CDR1 KGHSH and CDR2 LQKENI. Trimming left V 1 base short and J 4 bases short, with 17 bases between. The CDR3 nucleotides read TGTGCCAGCTCACCACTCGTAGGACAGACGGGGTACGAGCAGTACTTC. Its protein product is CASSPLVGQTGYEQYF.

This rearrangement joins TRBV2 to TRBJ2-1, with TRBD2 matching 12 bases. The CDR3 has 15 amino acids. J was trimmed by 4 bases and V by 2 bases; bases with no gene match: 0. In germline, CDR1 is SNHLY, CDR2 FYNNEI. The chain's CDR3 is CASSETSGGYNEQFF. For the CDR3, the DNA is TGTGCCAGCAGTGAAACTAGCGGGGGGTACAATGAGCAGTTCTTC.

This chain connects TRBV6-5 to TRBJ1-1; 8 nucleotides align to TRBD1. The junction had 5 bases not matched to a gene; V was cut back by 6 bases and J by 2 bases. CDR1 and CDR2 (germline): MNHEY, SVGAGI. This CDR3 is 14 amino acids long. The CDR3: CASSFGQGNTEAFF. In DNA, the CDR3 is TGTGCCAGCAGCTTCGGACAGGGAAACACTGAAGCTTTCTTT.

The rearrangement links TRBV7-2 to TRBJ2-7, with D possibly TRBD1 on 5 matching bases. This CDR3 is built from 14 residues. Trimming left V 5 bases short and J 3 bases short, with 14 bases between. The germline CDR1 and CDR2 sequences are SGHTA and FQGNSA. The CDR3 is CASSPRQLNYEQYF. CDR3 DNA: TGTGCCAGCAGCCCAAGACAGCTCAACTACGAGCAGTACTTC.

A word on this clone: The same CDR3 also results from other DNA sequences found in this sample. This chain links TRBV19 with TRBJ1-3; D is undetermined. V was trimmed by 3 bases and J by 0 bases, leaving 9 bases between them. CDR1 and CDR2 from the germline V gene are LNHDA and SQIVND (reference sequence). The CDR3 is 15 amino acids. The CDR3 DNA is TGTGCCAGTAGTATTCAGGCCAGCTCTGGAAACACCATATATTTT. Protein sequence: CASSIQASSGNTIYF.

A few counts support this clone. The CDR3 loop reads CASIPFEGDEQFF. The CDR3 coding sequence is TGTGCCAGTATCCCCTTTGAGGGCGATGAGCAGTTCTTC. The chain recombines TRBV19 with TRBJ2-1; possibly TRBD2 for D (5 bases). Germline V CDR1 and CDR2: LNHDA, SQIVND (reference sequence). The CDR3 extends over 13 amino acids. V dropped 7 bases and J dropped 8 bases, with 15 bases sitting between them.

As for this clone: The junction shows a germline mismatch at one end, possibly a read error. The chain recombines TRBV19 with TRBJ1-2, with 7 positions matching TRBD1. The CDR3 is 12 residues long. Germline V gene lookup returns CDR1 LNHDA and CDR2 SQIVND (reference sequence). The CDR3 nucleotides read TGTGCCAGTAGTCTCACAGGGGTAGGCTACCCCTTC. It translates to CASSLTGVGYPF.